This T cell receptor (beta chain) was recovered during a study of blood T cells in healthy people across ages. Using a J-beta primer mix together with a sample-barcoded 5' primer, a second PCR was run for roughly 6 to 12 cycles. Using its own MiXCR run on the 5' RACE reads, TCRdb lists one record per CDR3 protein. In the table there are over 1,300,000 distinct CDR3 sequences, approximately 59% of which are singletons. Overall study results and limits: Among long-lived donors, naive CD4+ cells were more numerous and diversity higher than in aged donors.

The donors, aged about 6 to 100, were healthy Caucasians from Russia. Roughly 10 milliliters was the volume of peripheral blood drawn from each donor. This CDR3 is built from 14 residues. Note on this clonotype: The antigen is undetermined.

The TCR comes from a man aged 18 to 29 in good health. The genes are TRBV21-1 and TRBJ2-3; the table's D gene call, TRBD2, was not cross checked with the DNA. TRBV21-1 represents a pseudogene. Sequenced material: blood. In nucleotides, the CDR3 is TGTGCCAGACGCCTAGGGGGAGAGACAGATACGCAGTATTTT. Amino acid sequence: CARRLGGETDTQYF.